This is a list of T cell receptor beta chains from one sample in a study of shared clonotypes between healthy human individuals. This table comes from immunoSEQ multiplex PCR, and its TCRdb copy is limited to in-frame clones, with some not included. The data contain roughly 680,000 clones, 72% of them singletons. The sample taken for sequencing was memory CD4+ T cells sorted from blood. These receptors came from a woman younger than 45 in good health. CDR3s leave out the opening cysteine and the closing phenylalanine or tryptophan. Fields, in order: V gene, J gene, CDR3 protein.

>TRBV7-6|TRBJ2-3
ASSYSASGSGDTQY
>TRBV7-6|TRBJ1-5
ASSYSRNQPQH
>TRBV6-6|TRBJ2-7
ASSRDLNYEQY
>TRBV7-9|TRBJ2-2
ASRPTTGELF
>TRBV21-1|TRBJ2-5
PRDTTGETQY
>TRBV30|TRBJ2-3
AWDSGPDTQY
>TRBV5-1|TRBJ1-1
ASSFGGVRNLNTEAF
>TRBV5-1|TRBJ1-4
ASSRGLNEKLF
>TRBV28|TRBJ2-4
ASSAPRGFLAKNIQY
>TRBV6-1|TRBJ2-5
ASNRGQETQY
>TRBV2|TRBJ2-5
ASMEGETQY
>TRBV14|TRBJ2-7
ASSPIEGSGAYEQY
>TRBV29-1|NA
SVDNGSYEQY
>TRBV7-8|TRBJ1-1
ASSLGRQTMNTEAF
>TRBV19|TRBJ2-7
ASTRVAGDTYEQY
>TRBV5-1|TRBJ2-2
ASSFTTSATGELF
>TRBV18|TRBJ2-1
ASSEIKGGRGLNEQF
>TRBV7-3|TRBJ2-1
ASSIHGTSRLNEQF
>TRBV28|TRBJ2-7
ASSFSGYEQY
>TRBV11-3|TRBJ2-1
ASSARTSANEQF
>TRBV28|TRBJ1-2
ASTRTDYGYT
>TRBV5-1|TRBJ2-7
ASRGDGSSYEQY
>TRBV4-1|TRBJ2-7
ASSLVGTGAYEQY
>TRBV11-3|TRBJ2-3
ASSPRTSGRVTQY
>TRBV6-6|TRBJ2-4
ASTINEGGTRY
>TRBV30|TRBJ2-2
AWNRDSANTGELF
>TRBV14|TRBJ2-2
ASSRGTARGTGELF
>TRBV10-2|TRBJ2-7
ASSERTSLKQY
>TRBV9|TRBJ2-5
ASSERGHQETQY
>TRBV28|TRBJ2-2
ASNRGGSTGELF
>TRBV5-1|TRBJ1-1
ASSLDREVTEAF
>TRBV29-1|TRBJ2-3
SEHATAPDTQY
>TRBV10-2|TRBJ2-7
ASRYTVSYEQY
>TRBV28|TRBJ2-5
ASSLFEREAGAQETQY
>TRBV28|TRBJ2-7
ASRPTGTGTYEQY
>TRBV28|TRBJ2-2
AMRKGQGGTGELF